The 5 T cell receptor beta chains listed next were all sequenced from one sample in a study of somatic mutations in cytotoxic T cells in rheumatoid arthritis. Sequencing used immunoSEQ multiplex PCR; TCRdb keeps in-frame clones, though not all of them. The data show more than 15,000 clones, with roughly three quarters seen just once and around 21% held by the top ten. What was sequenced was CD8+ T cells sorted from blood. Receptors originate from an adult with rheumatoid arthritis.

This chain connects TRBV27 to TRBJ2-7, with 11 bases that match TRBD2. V lost 5 bases, J lost 3 bases, and 3 bases stayed unmatched. From germline, CDR1 is MNHEY and CDR2 SMNVEV (reference sequence). CDR3 length: 14 residues. The DNA for the CDR3 is TGTGCCAGCAGTCCTACTAGCGGGGGCTACGAGCAGTACTTC. Translated: CASSPTSGGYEQYF.

The chain has TRBV4-1 and TRBJ2-7; tentatively, D is TRBD1 (5 bases). The CDR3 is 14 residues long. V dropped 0 bases and J dropped 6 bases, with 12 bases sitting between them. Germline loops: CDR1 MGHRA, CDR2 YSYEKL. The CDR3 DNA reads as TGCGCCAGCAGCCAAGACCCAGGGCCCCTCGAGCAGTACTTC. Encoded protein: CASSQDPGPLEQYF.

V and J are TRBV6-4 and TRBJ2-2; D remains ambiguous. V was trimmed by 0 bases and J by 7 bases, leaving 3 bases between them. The CDR3 spans 12 residues. Looked up from germline, CDR1 is MRHNA and CDR2 is SNTAGT. The chain's CDR3 is CASSDSGGELFF. DNA for the CDR3: TGTGCCAGCAGTGACTCGGGCGGGGAGCTGTTTTTT.

The chain's CDR3 is CASSLPRLDSKQETQYF. The CDR3 DNA is TGCGCCAGCAGTCTGCCACGATTGGACAGCAAACAAGAGACCCAGTACTTC. The chain joins TRBV23-1 to TRBJ2-5, with D possibly being TRBD1 (6 bases). TRBV23-1 is an open reading frame, and its role is uncertain. V lost 4 bases, J lost 2 bases, and 20 bases lay in between. The CDR3 spans 17 residues.

V and J are TRBV9 and TRBJ2-6; D might be TRBD1 (5 bases). V shed 3 bases and J shed 4 bases, with 14 bases lying between them. The CDR3 is 16 residues long. Germline CDR1 reads SGDLS; CDR2 reads YYNGEE. The CDR3 coding sequence is TGTGCCAGCAGCGCTCCAAGGGGATCAGGGGCCAACGTCCTGACTTTC. Its protein product is CASSAPRGSGANVLTF.